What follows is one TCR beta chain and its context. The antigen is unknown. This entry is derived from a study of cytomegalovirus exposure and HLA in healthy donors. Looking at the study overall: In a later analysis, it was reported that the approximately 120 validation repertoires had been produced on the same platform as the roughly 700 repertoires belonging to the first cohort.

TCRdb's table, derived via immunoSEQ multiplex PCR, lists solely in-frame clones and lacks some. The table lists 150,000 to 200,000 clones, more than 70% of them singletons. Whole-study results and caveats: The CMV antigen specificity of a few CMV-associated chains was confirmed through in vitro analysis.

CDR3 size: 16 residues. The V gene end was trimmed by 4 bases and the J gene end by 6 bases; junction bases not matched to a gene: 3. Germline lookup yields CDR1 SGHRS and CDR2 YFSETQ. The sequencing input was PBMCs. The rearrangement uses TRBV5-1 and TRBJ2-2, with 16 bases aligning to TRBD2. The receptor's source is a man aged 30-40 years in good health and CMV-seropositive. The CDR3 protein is CASSPGTSGRAGELFF. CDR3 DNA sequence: TGCGCCAGCAGCCCAGGGACTAGCGGGAGGGCCGGGGAGCTGTTTTTT.